This T cell receptor beta chain was obtained from a study of blood T cell repertoires in COVID-19. Background on the study: Collection of acute and convalescent COVID-19 samples took place in the United States, Italy and Spain. The analysed material was cDNA or gDNA that came from T cells, B-cell-depleted T cells, or PBMCs.

Under the authors' procedure: Reference gene primer amplification gave nucleated cell count estimates. The table came from immunoSEQ multiplex PCR; TCRdb's copy has only in-frame clones and leaves some out. Clonal size and the V and J genes are those of that table, whereas D and trimming came from the DNA. This table holds 85,000 to 120,000 clones, 70% to 90% found once. The V and J ends lost 3 bases and 7 bases, in that order; junction bases with no gene match: 8. This CDR3 comprises 15 residues. The germline V gene has CDR1 LGHDT and CDR2 YNNKEL (reference sequence). The source is a man aged 50 to 59 with active COVID-19. Sequenced input: peripheral blood. V gene TRBV3-1 (or the pseudogene TRBV3-2) combines with J gene TRBJ2-3; 9 bases line up with TRBD2. The CDR3 DNA reads as TGTGCCAGCAGCCAGTCCGCGGGGGGGCCTTATACGCAGTATTTT. Encoded protein: CASSQSAGGPYTQYF.